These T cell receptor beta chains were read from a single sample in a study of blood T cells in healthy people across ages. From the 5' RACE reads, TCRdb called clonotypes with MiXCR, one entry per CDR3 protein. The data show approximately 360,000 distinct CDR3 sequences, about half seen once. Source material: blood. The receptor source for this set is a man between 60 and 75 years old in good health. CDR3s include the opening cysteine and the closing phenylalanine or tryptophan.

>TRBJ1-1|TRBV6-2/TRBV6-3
CASSYGGALAEAFF
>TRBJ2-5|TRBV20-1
CSARDFAGWGETQYF
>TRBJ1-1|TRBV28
CASSLFDRESEAFF
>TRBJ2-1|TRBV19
CASSRRESSYNEQFF
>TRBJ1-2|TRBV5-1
CASSFGARSPNYGYTF
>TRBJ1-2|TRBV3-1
CASSQRQGHGYTF
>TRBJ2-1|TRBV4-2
CASSQALAGKFHEQFF
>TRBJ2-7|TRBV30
CAWSRGTITYEQYF
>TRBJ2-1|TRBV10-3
CAISDSSRSQFF
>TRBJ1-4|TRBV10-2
CASSELGYNGKLFF
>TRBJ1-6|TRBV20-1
CSADDREASPLHF
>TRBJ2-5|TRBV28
CASSSLLGGSKETQYF
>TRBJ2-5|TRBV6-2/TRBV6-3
CASRPILAGGFQETQYF
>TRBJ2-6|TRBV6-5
CANSSLDRGSSGANVLTF
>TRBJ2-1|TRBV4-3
CASSQDLPAGGYNEQFF
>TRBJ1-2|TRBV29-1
CSVGGGYTF
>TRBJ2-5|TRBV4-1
CASSQSPSFQETQYF
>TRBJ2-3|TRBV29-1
CSAKSAGGLVDTQYF
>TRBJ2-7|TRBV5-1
CASRQDRSYEQYF
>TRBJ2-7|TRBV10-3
CAISDSYEQYF
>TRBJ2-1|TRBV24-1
CATSDPGQTYNEQFF
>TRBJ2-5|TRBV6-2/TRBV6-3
CASSYSRRGRAEETQYF
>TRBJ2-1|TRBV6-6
CASTTSGSGEQFF
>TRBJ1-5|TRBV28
CASSTNRAAGRSNQPQHF
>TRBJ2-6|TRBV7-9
CASLWDMGDNVLTF
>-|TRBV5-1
CASSLAAGLYEQYF
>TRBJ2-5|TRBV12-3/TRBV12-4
CASSETGSGRPNEQYF
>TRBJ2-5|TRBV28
CASSFPRSGLGRRGQETQYF
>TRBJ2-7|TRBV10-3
CAISERAGRQGGASYEQYF
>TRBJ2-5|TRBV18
CASSRDSLETQYF